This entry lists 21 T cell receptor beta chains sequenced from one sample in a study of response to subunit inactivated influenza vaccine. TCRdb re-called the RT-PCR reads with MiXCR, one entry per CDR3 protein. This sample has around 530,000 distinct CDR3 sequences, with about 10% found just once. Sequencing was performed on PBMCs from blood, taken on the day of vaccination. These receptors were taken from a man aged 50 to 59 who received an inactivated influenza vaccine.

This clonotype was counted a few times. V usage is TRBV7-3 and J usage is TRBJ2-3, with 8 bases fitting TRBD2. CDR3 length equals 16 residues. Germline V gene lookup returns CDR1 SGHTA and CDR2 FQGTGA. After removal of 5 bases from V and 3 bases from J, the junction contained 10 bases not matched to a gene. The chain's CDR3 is CASSIIAGSVTDTQYF. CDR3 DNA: TGTGCCAGCAGCATCATAGCGGGGAGCGTTACAGATACGCAGTATTTT.

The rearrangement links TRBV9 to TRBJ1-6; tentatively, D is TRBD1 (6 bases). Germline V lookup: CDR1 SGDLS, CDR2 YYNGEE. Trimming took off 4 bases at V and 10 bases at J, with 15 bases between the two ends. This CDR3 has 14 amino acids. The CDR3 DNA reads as TGTGCCAGCAGCCAGGTACAGGGAGAATCACCCCTCCACTTT. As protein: CASSQVQGESPLHF.

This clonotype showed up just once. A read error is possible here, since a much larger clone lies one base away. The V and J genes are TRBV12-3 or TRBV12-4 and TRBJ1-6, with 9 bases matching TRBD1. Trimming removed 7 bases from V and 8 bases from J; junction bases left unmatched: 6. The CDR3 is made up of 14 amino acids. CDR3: CASTPGQGDSPLHF. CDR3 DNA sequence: TGTGCCAGCACCCCGGGACAGGGTGATTCACCCCTCCACTTT.

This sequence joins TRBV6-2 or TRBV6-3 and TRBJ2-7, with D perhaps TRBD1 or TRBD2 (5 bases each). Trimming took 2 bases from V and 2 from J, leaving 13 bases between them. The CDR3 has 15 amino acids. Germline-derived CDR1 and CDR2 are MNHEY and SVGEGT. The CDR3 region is CASSYGDLGAYEQYF. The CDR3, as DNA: TGTGCCAGCAGTTACGGGGACCTCGGCGCCTACGAGCAGTACTTC.

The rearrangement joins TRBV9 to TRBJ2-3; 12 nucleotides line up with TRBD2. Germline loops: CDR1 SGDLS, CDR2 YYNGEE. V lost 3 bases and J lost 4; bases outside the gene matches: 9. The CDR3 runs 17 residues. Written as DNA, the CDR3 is TGTGCCAGCAGCGCACCTAGCGGGAGGGGGGAGGCAGATACGCAGTATTTT. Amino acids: CASSAPSGRGEADTQYF.

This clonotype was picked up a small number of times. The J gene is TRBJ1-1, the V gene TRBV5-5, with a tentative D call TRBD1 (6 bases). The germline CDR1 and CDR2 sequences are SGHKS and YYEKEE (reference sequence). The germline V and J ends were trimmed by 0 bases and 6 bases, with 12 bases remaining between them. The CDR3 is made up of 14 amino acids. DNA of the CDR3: TGTGCCAGCAGCTTGGCCGTGGCAGGGGCTGAAGCTTTCTTT. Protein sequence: CASSLAVAGAEAFF.

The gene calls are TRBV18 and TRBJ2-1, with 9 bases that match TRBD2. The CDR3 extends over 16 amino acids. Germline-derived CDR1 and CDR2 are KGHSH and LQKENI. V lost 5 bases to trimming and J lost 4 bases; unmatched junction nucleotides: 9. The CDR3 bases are TGTGCCAGCTCAACTTTAGCGGGAGAGTCATACAATGAGCAGTTCTTC. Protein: CASSTLAGESYNEQFF.

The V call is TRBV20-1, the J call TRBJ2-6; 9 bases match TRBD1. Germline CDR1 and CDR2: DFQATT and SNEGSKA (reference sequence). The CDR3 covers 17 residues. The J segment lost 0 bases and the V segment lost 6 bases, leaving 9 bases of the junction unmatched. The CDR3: CSASTGGALSGANVLTF. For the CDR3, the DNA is TGCAGTGCGTCAACAGGGGGCGCCCTCTCTGGGGCCAACGTCCTGACTTTC.

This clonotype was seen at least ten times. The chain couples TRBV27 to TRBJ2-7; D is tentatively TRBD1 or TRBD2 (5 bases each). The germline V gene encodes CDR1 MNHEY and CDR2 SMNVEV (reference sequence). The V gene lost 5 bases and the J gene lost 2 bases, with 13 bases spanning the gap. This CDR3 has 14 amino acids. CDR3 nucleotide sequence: TGTGCCAGCAGTGCGTGGGACGGTGCCTACGAGCAGTACTTC. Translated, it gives CASSAWDGAYEQYF.

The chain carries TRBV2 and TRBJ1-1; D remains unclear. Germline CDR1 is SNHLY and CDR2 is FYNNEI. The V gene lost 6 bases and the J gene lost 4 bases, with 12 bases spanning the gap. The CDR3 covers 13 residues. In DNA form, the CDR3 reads TGTGCCAGCAGAGTGGGGATGGGCACTGAAGCTTTCTTT. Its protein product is CASRVGMGTEAFF.

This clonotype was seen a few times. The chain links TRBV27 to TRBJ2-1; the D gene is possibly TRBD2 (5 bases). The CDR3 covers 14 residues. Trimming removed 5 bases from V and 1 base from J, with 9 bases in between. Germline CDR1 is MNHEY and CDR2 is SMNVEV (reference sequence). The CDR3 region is CASSREGSYNEQFF. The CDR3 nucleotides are TGTGCCAGCAGTCGGGAAGGTTCCTACAATGAGCAGTTCTTC.

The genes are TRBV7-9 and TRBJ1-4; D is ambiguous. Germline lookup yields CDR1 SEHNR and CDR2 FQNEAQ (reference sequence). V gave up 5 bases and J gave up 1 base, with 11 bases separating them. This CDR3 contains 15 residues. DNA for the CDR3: TGTGCCAGCAGCCTCAATGCGATAACTAATGAAAAACTGTTTTTT. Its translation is CASSLNAITNEKLFF.

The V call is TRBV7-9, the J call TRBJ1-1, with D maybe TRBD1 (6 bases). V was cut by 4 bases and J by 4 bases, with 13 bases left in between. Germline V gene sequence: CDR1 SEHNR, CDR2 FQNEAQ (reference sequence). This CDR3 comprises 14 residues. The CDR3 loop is CASSYGGHGTEAFF. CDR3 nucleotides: TGTGCCAGCAGCTACGGGGGGCACGGCACTGAAGCTTTCTTT. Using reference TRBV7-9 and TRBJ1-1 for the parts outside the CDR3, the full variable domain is DTGVSQNPRHKITKRGQNVTFRCDPISEHNRLYWYRQTLGQGPEFLTYFQNEAQLEKSRLLSDRFSAERPKGSFSTLEIQRTEQGDSAMYLCASSYGGHGTEAFFGQGTRLTVV.

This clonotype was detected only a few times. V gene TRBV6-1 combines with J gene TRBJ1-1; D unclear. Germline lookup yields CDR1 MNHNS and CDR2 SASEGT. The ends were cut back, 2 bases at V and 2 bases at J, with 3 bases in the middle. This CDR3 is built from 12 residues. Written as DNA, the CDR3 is TGTGCCAGCAGTGAACAAAACACTGAAGCTTTCTTT. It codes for CASSEQNTEAFF.

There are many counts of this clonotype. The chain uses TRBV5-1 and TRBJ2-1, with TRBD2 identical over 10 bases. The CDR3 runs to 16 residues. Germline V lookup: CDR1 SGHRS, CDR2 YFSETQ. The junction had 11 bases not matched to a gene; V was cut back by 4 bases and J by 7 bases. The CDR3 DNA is TGCGCCAGCAGCCTAACCGTAGCGGGAGGACTAAATGAGCAGTTCTTC. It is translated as CASSLTVAGGLNEQFF.

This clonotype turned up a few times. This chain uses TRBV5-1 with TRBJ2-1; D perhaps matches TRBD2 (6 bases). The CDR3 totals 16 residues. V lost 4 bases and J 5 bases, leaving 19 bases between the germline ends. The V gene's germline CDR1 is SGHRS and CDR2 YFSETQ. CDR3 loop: CASSTGLLPPHNEQFF. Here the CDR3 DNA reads TGCGCCAGCAGCACAGGACTACTCCCTCCACACAATGAGCAGTTCTTC.

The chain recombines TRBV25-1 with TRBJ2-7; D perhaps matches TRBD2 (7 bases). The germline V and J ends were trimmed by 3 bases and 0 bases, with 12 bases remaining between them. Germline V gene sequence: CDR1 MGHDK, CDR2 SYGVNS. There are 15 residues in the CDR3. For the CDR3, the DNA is TGTGCCAGCAGTGAGCGGGGGCTTTCCTCCTACGAGCAGTACTTC. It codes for CASSERGLSSYEQYF.

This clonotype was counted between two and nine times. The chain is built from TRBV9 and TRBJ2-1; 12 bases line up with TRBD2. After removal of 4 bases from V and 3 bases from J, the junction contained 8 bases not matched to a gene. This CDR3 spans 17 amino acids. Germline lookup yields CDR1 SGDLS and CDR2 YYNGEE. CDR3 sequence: CASSPRLAGALYNEQFF. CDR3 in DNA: TGTGCCAGCAGCCCACGACTAGCGGGGGCCCTCTACAATGAGCAGTTCTTC.

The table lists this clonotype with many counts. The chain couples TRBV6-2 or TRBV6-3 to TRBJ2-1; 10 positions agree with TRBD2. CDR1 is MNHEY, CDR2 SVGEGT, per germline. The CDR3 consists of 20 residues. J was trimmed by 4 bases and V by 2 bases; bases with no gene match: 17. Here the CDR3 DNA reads TGTGCCAGCAGTTACCCCCCCGGGTTTCTAGCGGGAGCGGGTTACAATGAGCAGTTCTTC. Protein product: CASSYPPGFLAGAGYNEQFF.

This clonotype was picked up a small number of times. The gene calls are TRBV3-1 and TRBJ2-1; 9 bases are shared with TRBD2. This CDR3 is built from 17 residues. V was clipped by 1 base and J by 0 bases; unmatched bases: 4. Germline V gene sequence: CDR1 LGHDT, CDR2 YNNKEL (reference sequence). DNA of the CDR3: TGTGCCAGCAGCCAAGGGACTAGCGTCAACTCCTACAATGAGCAGTTCTTC. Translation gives CASSQGTSVNSYNEQFF.

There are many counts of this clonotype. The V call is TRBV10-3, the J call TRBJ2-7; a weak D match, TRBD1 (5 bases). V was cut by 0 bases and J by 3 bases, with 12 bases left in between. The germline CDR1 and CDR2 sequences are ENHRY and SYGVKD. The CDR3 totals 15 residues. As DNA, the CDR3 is TGTGCCATCAGTGAGTCTTGGGGCGCCTACTACGAGCAGTACTTC. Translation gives CAISESWGAYYEQYF.